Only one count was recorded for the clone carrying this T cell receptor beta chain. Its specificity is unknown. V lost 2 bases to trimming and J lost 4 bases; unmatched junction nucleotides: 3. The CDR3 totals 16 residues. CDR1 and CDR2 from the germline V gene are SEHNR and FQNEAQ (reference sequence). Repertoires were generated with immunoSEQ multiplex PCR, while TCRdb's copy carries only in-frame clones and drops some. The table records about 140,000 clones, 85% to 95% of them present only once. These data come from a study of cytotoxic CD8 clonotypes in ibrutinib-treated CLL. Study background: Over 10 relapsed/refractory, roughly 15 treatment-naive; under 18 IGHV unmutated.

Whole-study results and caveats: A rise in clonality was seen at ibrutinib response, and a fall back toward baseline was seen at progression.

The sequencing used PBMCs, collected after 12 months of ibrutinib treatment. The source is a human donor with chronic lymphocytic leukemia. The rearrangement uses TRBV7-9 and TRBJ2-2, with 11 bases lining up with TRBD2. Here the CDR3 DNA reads TGTGCCAGCAGCTTACCCCTAGCGGGAGGCACCGGGGAGCTGTTTTTT. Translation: CASSLPLAGGTGELFF.